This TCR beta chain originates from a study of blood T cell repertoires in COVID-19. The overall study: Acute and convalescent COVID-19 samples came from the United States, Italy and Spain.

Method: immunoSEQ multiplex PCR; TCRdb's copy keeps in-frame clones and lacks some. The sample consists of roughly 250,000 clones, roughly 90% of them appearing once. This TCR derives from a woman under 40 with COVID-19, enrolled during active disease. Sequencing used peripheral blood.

This chain's CDR3 is CASSPGVGGAEAFF. CDR3 bases: TGTGCCAGCAGTCCCGGAGTCGGCGGGGCTGAAGCTTTCTTT. The chain couples TRBV11-2 to TRBJ1-1; D unresolved. V lost 6 bases to trimming and J lost 6 bases, with 17 bases between them. The CDR3 extends over 14 amino acids. Germline V gene lookup returns CDR1 SGHAT and CDR2 FQNNGV.